What follows are 20 T cell receptor beta chains derived from one specimen sequenced in a study of OX40 agonist ivuxolimab in advanced cancers. Libraries were built with the immunoSEQ multiplex PCR assay. TCRdb stores this immuneACCESS table with in-frame sequences only. Part of the clones is absent; in the studies checked, under half of the shortfall reflects unresolved V genes, and no reason is known for the rest. The sample contains about 15,000 clones, about 81% of them found a single time. Clones ranked in the top ten supply roughly 43% of the sample. The source was CD4+ or CD8+ T cells sorted from blood, collected in a trial of the OX40 agonist ivuxolimab. These receptors were obtained from an adult with an advanced solid tumor such as melanoma, head and neck, liver or kidney cancer.

The chain links TRBV7-6 to TRBJ2-7; 7 positions agree with TRBD1. Germline V gene sequence: CDR1 SGHVS, CDR2 FNYEAQ. V dropped 6 bases and J dropped 1; count of bases not matched to a gene: 9. This CDR3 contains 15 residues. The CDR3 DNA sequence: TGTGCCAGCAGTTACACACAGGGGCCATCCTACGAGCAGTACTTC. Translation: CASSYTQGPSYEQYF. Combining the CDR3 with reference TRBV7-6 and TRBJ2-7 gives the whole variable domain GAGVSQSPRYKVTKRGQDVALRCDPISGHVSLYWYRQALGQGPEFLTYFNYEAQQDKSGLPNDRFSAERPEGSISTLTIQRTEQRDSAMYRCASSYTQGPSYEQYFGPGTRLTVT.

The rearrangement joins TRBV7-2 to TRBJ2-1, with D perhaps matching TRBD2 (6 bases). CDR1 and CDR2 (germline): SGHTA, FQGNSA. Trimming removed 2 bases at V and 4 bases at J, with 12 bases between. CDR3 length equals 15 residues. CDR3 sequence: CASSLPREEYNEQFF. In DNA, the CDR3 is TGTGCCAGCAGCTTACCGCGGGAAGAGTACAATGAGCAGTTCTTC.

The chain joins TRBV14 to TRBJ1-4; D is unresolved. The germline gives CDR1 SGHDN, CDR2 FVKESK. The CDR3 extends over 15 amino acids. Deletions cut 1 base from V and 11 bases from J, with 17 bases between. This chain's CDR3 is CASSQADPTPVKLFF. The CDR3 coding sequence is TGTGCCAGCAGCCAAGCGGACCCAACGCCGGTGAAACTGTTTTTT.

This rearrangement joins TRBV7-9 to TRBJ1-1, with 12 nucleotides matching TRBD1. J gave up 0 bases and V 10 bases, and 9 bases lay outside the gene matches. CDR1 and CDR2 (germline): SEHNR, FQNEAQ (reference sequence). The CDR3 totals 16 residues. The CDR3 coding sequence is TGTGCCATTTGGACCGGGACAGGGGGCGTGAACACTGAAGCTTTCTTT. Its protein product is CAIWTGTGGVNTEAFF.

The chain carries TRBV7-3 and TRBJ1-3, with 8 bases lining up with TRBD1. Germline V gene sequence: CDR1 SGHTA, CDR2 FQGTGA. V was pared by 4 bases and J by 1 base, with 6 bases of the junction left unmatched. CDR3 size: 16 residues. CDR3 DNA sequence: TGTGCCAGCAGCTCTGAGCAGGGGGCTTCTGGAAACACCATATATTTT. Translated: CASSSEQGASGNTIYF.

The chain couples TRBV7-9 to TRBJ1-1, with a weak D call TRBD1 (6 bases). This CDR3 contains 13 residues. Germline lookup yields CDR1 SEHNR and CDR2 FQNEAQ (reference sequence). Trimming took off 1 base at V and 5 bases at J, with 8 bases between the two ends. CDR3: CASSLEGGTEAFF. The DNA for the CDR3 is TGTGCCAGCAGCTTAGAGGGGGGGACTGAAGCTTTCTTT. The variable domain in full, completed from reference TRBV7-9 and TRBJ1-1, reads DTGVSQNPRHKITKRGQNVTFRCDPISEHNRLYWYRQTLGQGPEFLTYFQNEAQLEKSRLLSDRFSAERPKGSFSTLEIQRTEQGDSAMYLCASSLEGGTEAFFGQGTRLTVV.

The V call is TRBV29-1, the J call TRBJ1-1, with D hard to call. Per germline, CDR1 SQVTM and CDR2 ANQGSEA. This CDR3 is built from 12 residues. Trimming pared 7 bases from V and 5 bases from J, leaving 14 bases between. The CDR3 region is CSGRVDDTEAFF. The CDR3 coding sequence is TGCAGCGGGAGGGTCGATGATACTGAAGCTTTCTTT.

Here the CDR3 DNA reads TGTGCCAGCAGTTTACCCAGGGGGCCTCTGAACACTGAAGCTTTCTTT. Translation: CASSLPRGPLNTEAFF. V is TRBV28 and J is TRBJ1-1; 8 bases agree with TRBD1. The germline CDR1 and CDR2 sequences are MDHEN and SYDVKM. Germline trimming cut 2 bases from V and 0 bases from J; bases unmatched to any gene: 5. CDR3 length equals 16 residues.

This clone was counted a single time. CDR3 sequence: CASSPETRFRGYTF. The DNA for the CDR3 is TGTGCCAGCAGCCCAGAGACCAGATTTCGTGGCTACACCTTC. The chain has TRBV13 and TRBJ1-2; D not resolved. Germline CDR1 and CDR2: PRHDT and FYEKMQ (reference sequence). CDR3 length: 14 residues. V lost 5 bases to trimming and J lost 7 bases, with 17 bases between them.

Only one count was recorded for this clone. This chain links TRBV27 with TRBJ2-1, with D maybe TRBD1 (5 bases). The CDR3 contains 15 residues. Trimming removed 5 bases at V and 7 bases at J, with 18 bases between. CDR1 is MNHEY and CDR2 is SMNVEV in the germline V gene (reference sequence). The CDR3 here is CASSGRDLVRNEQFF. DNA for the CDR3: TGTGCCAGCAGTGGCAGGGATCTGGTTCGGAATGAGCAGTTCTTC.

This chain joins TRBV6-1 and TRBJ2-7, with 8 positions matching TRBD1. This CDR3 has 13 amino acids. Germline V gives CDR1 MNHNS, CDR2 SASEGT. With V trimmed by 8 bases and J by 2 bases, 5 bases remained unmatched. CDR3 region: CASFMTGAYEQYF. CDR3 in DNA: TGTGCCAGCTTCATGACAGGGGCCTACGAGCAGTACTTC.

DNA of the CDR3: TGTGCCAGCAGCCCTGTAACTGGGACAGGGAACTATGGCTACACCTTC. Its translation is CASSPVTGTGNYGYTF. V usage is TRBV2 and J usage is TRBJ1-2; 9 bases agree with TRBD1. The V and J ends lost 6 bases and 2 bases, in that order; junction bases with no gene match: 10. The CDR3 covers 16 residues. Germline V gives CDR1 SNHLY, CDR2 FYNNEI.

This clone showed up just once. The chain links TRBV27 to TRBJ2-7, with 9 bases that match TRBD2. V shed 2 bases, J shed 3 bases, and the junction held 5 bases outside the gene matches. Germline V gene data show CDR1 as MNHEY and CDR2 as SMNVEV (reference sequence). This CDR3 contains 15 residues. The CDR3 here is CASSLGLAGIYEQYF. The CDR3 coding sequence is TGTGCCAGCAGTTTAGGCCTAGCGGGAATCTACGAGCAGTACTTC.

This clone was picked up a small number of times. The chain employs TRBV6-1 and TRBJ1-4; the match to TRBD1 covers 10 bases. With V trimmed by 0 bases and J by 6 bases, 1 base remained unmatched. CDR3 size: 15 residues. In germline, CDR1 is MNHNS, CDR2 SASEGT. The DNA of the CDR3 is TGTGCCAGCAGTGAAGCGACAGGGGGCTATGAAAAACTGTTTTTT. This codes for CASSEATGGYEKLFF.

The chain couples TRBV4-3 to TRBJ2-2; a possible D gene is TRBD2 (5 bases). Germline V CDR1 and CDR2: LGHNA, YSLEER. V was clipped by 7 bases and J by 0 bases, with 15 bases between them. This CDR3 has 16 amino acids. In nucleotides, the CDR3 is TGCGCCAGCACCACTTTTCATAGCGCGAACACCGGGGAGCTGTTTTTT. Translated, it gives CASTTFHSANTGELFF.

The V gene is TRBV21-1, the J gene TRBJ2-7; the table's D call, TRBD2, has no DNA check behind it. TRBV21-1 is a pseudogene locus. The CDR3 is 16 amino acids. The CDR3 protein is CASSSSGVFFPYEQYF. The DNA of the CDR3 is TGTGCCAGCAGCTCGAGCGGAGTATTCTTTCCCTACGAGCAGTACTTC.

In this sample, this clone turned up once. The chain is built from TRBV19 and TRBJ2-1, with D unclear. The CDR3 is made up of 13 amino acids. V lost 3 bases, J lost 4 bases, and 7 bases lay in between. The germline V gene has CDR1 LNHDA and CDR2 SQIVND (reference sequence). In nucleotides, the CDR3 is TGTGCCAGTAGTATTGGCGGATACAATGAGCAGTTCTTC. Amino acids: CASSIGGYNEQFF.

The chain is built from TRBV7-6 and TRBJ2-5, with TRBD1 matching 8 bases. From germline, CDR1 is SGHVS and CDR2 FNYEAQ. The CDR3 is 16 amino acids. V lost 4 bases, J lost 2 bases, and 9 bases stayed unmatched. The DNA of the CDR3 is TGTGCCAGCAGCTCCGGACAGGGCAGAGGGCAAGAGACCCAGTACTTC. Translating it yields CASSSGQGRGQETQYF. Full variable domain (missing parts from reference TRBV7-6 and TRBJ2-5): GAGVSQSPRYKVTKRGQDVALRCDPISGHVSLYWYRQALGQGPEFLTYFNYEAQQDKSGLPNDRFSAERPEGSISTLTIQRTEQRDSAMYRCASSSGQGRGQETQYFGPGTRLLVL.

This chain uses TRBV18 with TRBJ2-1; D gene uncertain. CDR3 length equals 11 residues. Per germline, CDR1 KGHSH and CDR2 LQKENI. Trimming took off 5 bases at V and 5 bases at J, with 4 bases between the two ends. The chain's CDR3 is CASSGDNEQFF. CDR3 nucleotide sequence: TGTGCCAGCTCAGGGGACAATGAGCAGTTCTTC.

This clone was counted once. The rearrangement links TRBV7-6 to TRBJ1-1; possibly TRBD1 for D (5 bases). Germline V CDR1 and CDR2: SGHVS, FNYEAQ. The CDR3 extends over 12 amino acids. Trimming shortened V by 7 bases and J by 8 bases, and 14 bases separated the two germline ends. The CDR3 nucleotides read TGTGCCAGCAAATCGATAGGGGACGAAGCTTTCTTT. Translated: CASKSIGDEAFF.